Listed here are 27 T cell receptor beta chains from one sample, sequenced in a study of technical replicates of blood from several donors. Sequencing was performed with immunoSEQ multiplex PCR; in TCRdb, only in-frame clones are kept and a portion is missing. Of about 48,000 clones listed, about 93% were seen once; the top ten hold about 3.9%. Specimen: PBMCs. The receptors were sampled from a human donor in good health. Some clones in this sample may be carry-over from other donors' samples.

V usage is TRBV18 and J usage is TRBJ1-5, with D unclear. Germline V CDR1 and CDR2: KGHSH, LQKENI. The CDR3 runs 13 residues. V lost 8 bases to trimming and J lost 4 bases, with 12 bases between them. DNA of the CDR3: TGTGCCAGCCGTCGTGAGGTGAATCAGCCCCAGCATTTT. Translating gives CASRREVNQPQHF.

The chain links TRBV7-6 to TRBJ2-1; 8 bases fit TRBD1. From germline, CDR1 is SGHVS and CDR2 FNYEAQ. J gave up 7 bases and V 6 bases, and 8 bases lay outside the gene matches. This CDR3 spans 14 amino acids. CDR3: CASSTQDRVNEQFF. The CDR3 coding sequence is TGTGCCAGCAGTACCCAGGACAGGGTAAATGAGCAGTTCTTC.

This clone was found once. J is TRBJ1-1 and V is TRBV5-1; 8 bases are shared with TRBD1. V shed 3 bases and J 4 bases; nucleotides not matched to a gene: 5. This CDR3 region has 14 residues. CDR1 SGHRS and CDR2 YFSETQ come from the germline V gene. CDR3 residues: CASSSQGAGTEAFF. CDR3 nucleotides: TGCGCCAGCAGCTCGCAGGGGGCTGGCACTGAAGCTTTCTTT.

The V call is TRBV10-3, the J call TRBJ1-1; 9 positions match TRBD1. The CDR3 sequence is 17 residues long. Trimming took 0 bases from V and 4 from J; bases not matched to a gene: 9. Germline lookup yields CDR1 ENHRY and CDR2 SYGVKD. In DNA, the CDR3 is TGTGCCATCAGTGAGTCGGAGACAGGGGGAATTGGCACTGAAGCTTTCTTT. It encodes CAISESETGGIGTEAFF.

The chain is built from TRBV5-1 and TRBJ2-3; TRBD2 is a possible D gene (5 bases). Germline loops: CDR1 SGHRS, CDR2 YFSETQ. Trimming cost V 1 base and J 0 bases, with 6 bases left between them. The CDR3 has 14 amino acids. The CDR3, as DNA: TGCGCCAGCAGCTTGCCGGGGAGCACAGATACGCAGTATTTT. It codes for CASSLPGSTDTQYF.

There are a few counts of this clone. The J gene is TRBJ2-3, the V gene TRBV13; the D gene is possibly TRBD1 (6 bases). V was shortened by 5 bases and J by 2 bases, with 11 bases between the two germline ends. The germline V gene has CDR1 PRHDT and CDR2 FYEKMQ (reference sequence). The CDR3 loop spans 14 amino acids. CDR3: CASSGRDTTDTQYF. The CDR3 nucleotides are TGTGCCAGCAGCGGCCGGGACACCACAGATACGCAGTATTTT.

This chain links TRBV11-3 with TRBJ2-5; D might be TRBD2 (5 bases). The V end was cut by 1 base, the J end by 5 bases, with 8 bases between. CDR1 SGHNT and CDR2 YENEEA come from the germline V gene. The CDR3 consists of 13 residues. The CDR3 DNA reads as TGTGCCAGCAGCTTAGTCCCGGGGGAGACCCAGTACTTC. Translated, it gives CASSLVPGETQYF.

In nucleotides, the CDR3 is TGCAGCACCGGGACATACTCTAACTATGGCTACACCTTC. Translation: CSTGTYSNYGYTF. The chain joins TRBV29-1 to TRBJ1-2; TRBD1 is a possible D gene (6 bases). V lost 8 bases and J 0 bases, leaving 13 bases between the germline ends. This CDR3 is 13 amino acids long. CDR1 and CDR2 (germline): SQVTM, ANQGSEA.

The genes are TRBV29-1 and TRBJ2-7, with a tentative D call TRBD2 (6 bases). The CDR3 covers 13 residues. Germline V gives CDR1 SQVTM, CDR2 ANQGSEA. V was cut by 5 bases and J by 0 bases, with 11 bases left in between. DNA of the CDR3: TGCAGCGTTCGGGGGATGAGCTCCTACGAGCAGTACTTC. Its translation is CSVRGMSSYEQYF.

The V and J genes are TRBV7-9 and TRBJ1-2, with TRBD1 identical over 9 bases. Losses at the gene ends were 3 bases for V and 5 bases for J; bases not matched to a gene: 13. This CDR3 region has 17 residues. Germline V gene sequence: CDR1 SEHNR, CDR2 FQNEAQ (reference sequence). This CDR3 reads CASSFGTGFSTGYGYTF. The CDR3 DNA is TGTGCCAGCAGCTTCGGGACAGGGTTTAGTACTGGATATGGCTACACCTTC.

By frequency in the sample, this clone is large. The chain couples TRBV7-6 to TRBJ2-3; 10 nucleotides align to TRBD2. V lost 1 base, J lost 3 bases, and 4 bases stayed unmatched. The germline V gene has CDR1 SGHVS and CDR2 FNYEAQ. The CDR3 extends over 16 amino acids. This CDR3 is CASSLGAGGWTDTQYF. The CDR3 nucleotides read TGTGCCAGCAGCTTAGGAGCGGGGGGGTGGACAGATACGCAGTATTTT.

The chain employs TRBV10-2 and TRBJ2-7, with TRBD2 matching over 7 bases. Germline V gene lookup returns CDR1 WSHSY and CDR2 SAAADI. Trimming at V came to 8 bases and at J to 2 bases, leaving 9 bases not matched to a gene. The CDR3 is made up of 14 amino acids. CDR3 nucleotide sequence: TGCGCCAGCTACGACTGGACTAGGACCTACGAGCAGTACTTC. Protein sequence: CASYDWTRTYEQYF.

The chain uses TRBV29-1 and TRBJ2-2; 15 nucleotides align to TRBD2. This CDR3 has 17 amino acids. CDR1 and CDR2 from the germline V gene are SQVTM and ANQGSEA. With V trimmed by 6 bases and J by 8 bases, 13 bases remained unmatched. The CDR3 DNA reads TGCAGCGTCGACGGACTAGCGGGGGGGCTTAAGAGGGGGGAGCTGTTTTTT. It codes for CSVDGLAGGLKRGELFF.

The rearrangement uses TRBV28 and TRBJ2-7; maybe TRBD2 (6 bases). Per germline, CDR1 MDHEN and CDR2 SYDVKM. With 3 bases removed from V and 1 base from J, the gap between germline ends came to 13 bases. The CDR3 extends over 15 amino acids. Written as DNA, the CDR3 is TGTGCCAGCAGTTTTGTGGGAGGAGGATCCTACGAGCAGTACTTC. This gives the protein CASSFVGGGSYEQYF.

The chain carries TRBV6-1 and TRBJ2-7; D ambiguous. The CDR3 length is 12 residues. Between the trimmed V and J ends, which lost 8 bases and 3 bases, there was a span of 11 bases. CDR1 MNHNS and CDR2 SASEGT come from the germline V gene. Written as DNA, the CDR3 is TGTGCCAGCCGAACAGACCACTACGAGCAGTACTTC. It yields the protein CASRTDHYEQYF.

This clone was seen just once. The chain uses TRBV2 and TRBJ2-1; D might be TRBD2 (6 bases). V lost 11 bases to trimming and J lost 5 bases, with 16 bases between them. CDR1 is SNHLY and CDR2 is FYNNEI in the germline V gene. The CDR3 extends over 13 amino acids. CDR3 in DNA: TGTGCCTCTCAGTGGGCGGGGAACAATGAGCAGTTCTTC. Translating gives CASQWAGNNEQFF.

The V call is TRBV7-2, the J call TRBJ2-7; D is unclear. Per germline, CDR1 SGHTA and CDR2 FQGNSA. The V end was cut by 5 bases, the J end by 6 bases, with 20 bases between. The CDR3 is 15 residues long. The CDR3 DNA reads TGTGCCAGCAGCCCCTCCGCACCCCTCCTACGCGAGCAGTACTTC. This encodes CASSPSAPLLREQYF.

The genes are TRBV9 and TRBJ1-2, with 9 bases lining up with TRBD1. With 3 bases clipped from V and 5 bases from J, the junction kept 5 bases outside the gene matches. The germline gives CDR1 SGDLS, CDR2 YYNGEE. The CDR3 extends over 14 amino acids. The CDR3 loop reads CASSGNRGLYGYTF. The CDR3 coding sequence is TGTGCCAGCAGCGGCAACAGGGGGCTGTATGGCTACACCTTC.

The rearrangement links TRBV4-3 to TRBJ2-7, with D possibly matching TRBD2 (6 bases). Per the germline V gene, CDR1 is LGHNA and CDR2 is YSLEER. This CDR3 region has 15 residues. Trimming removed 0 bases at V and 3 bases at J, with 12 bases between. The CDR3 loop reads CASSQDWDSNYEQYF. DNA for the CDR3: TGCGCCAGCAGCCAAGACTGGGACTCCAACTACGAGCAGTACTTC.

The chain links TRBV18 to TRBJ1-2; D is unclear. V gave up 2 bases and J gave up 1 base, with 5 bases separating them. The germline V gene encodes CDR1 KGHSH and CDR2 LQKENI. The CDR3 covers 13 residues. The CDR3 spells CASSPNSNYGYTF. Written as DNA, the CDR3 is TGTGCCAGCTCACCAAACAGTAACTATGGCTACACCTTC.

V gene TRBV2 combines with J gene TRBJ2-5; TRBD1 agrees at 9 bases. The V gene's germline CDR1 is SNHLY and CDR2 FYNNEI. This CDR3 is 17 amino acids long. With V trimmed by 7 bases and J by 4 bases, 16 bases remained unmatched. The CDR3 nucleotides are TGTGCCAGCACTGGAGGATTGGGACAGGGCATAGGAGAGACCCAGTACTTC. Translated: CASTGGLGQGIGETQYF. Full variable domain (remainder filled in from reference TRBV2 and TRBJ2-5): EPEVTQTPSHQVTQMGQEVILRCVPISNHLYFYWYRQILGQKVEFLVSFYNNEISEKSEIFDDQFSVERPDGSNFTLKIRSTKLEDSAMYFCASTGGLGQGIGETQYFGPGTRLLVL.

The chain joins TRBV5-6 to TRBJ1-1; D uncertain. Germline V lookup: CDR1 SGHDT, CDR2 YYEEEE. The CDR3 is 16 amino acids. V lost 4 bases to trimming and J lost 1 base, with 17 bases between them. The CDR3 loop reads CASSRRTERENTEAFF. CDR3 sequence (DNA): TGTGCCAGCAGCCGTAGAACGGAACGGGAGAACACTGAAGCTTTCTTT.

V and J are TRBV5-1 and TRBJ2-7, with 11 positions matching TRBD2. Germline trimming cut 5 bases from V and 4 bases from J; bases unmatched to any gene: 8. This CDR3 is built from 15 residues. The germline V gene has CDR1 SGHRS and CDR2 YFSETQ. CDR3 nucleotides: TGCGCCAGCAGTCGGTCTAGCGGGAGGAAGTACGAGCAGTACTTC. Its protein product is CASSRSSGRKYEQYF.

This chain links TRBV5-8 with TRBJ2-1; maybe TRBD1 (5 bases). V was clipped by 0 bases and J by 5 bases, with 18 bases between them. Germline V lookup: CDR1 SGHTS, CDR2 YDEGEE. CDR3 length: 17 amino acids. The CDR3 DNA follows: TGTGCCAGCAGCTTGGTCTTCGCGGCAGGGCGGCACAATGAGCAGTTCTTC. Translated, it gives CASSLVFAAGRHNEQFF.

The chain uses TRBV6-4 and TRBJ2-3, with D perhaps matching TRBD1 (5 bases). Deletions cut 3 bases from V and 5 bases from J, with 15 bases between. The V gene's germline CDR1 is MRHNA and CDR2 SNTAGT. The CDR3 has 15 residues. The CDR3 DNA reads TGTGCCAGCAGTGATTCACTTGGGGCCGTAGATACGCAGTATTTT. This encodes CASSDSLGAVDTQYF.

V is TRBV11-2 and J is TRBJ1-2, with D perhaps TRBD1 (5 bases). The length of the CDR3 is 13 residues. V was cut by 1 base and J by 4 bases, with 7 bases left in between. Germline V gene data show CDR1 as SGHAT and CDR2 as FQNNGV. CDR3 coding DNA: TGTGCCAGCAGCTTAGCCAGGGTCTATGGCTACACCTTC. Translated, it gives CASSLARVYGYTF.

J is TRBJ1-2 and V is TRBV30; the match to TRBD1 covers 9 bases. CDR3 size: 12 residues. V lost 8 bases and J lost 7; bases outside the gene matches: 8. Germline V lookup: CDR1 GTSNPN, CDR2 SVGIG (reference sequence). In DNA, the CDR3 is TGTGCCCAGGACAGGGGTGTGGGTGGCTACACCTTC. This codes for CAQDRGVGGYTF.